The rows below give T cell receptor beta chains drawn from one sample of a study of shared T cell receptors in the human thymus. Sequenced by immunoSEQ multiplex PCR; TCRdb stores in-frame clones only, minus some. This sample yields roughly 710,000 clones, of which 70% to 90% are seen a single time; under 0.012% belongs to the top ten. These data were also filed under a second study, of human thymus T cells.

The material sequenced was thymocytes. The receptors were sampled from a girl under three years old with a congenital heart defect. The CDR3 runs from the conserved cysteine through the conserved F or W. Each record gives: D gene, clone size, CDR3 length, J gene, V gene, CDR3 protein, CDR3 DNA. D genes are given only for firm matches. Only some rows state a clone size, as once, few, many or a class for expanded clones.

d_call: -; clone_size: -; cdr3_length: 15; j_call: TRBJ1-2; v_call: TRBV9; cdr3_aa: CASSAGPRGFDGYTF; cdr3_nt: TGTGCCAGCAGCGCGGGCCCTCGGGGGTTTGATGGCTACACCTTC
d_call: -; clone_size: -; cdr3_length: 15; j_call: TRBJ1-2; v_call: TRBV27; cdr3_aa: CASSLKADRLGGYTF; cdr3_nt: TGTGCCAGCAGTTTAAAGGCGGACAGACTGGGTGGCTACACCTTC
d_call: TRBD1; clone_size: -; cdr3_length: 15; j_call: TRBJ2-2; v_call: TRBV27; cdr3_aa: CASKRTGGASGELFF; cdr3_nt: TGTGCCAGCAAAAGGACAGGGGGCGCGTCCGGGGAGCTGTTTTTT
d_call: -; clone_size: once; cdr3_length: 16; j_call: TRBJ2-7; v_call: TRBV7-2; cdr3_aa: CASSLGGKGSSYEQYF; cdr3_nt: TGTGCCAGCAGCTTAGGCGGGAAGGGCAGCTCCTACGAGCAGTACTTC
d_call: -; clone_size: -; cdr3_length: 13; j_call: TRBJ1-2; v_call: TRBV7-2; cdr3_aa: CASSLVEEYGYTF; cdr3_nt: TGTGCCAGCAGCTTAGTCGAAGAGTATGGCTACACCTTC
d_call: TRBD2; clone_size: -; cdr3_length: 14; j_call: TRBJ2-7; v_call: TRBV6-6; cdr3_aa: CASTCGRKSYEQYF; cdr3_nt: TGTGCCAGCACATGCGGGAGGAAATCCTACGAGCAGTACTTC
d_call: TRBD1; clone_size: -; cdr3_length: 15; j_call: TRBJ1-2; v_call: TRBV4-1; cdr3_aa: CASSQDPQGNYGYTF; cdr3_nt: TGCGCCAGCAGCCAAGACCCACAGGGGAACTATGGCTACACCTTC
d_call: TRBD2; clone_size: -; cdr3_length: 17; j_call: TRBJ2-3; v_call: TRBV28; cdr3_aa: CASSLPLRRGDTDTQYF; cdr3_nt: TGTGCCAGCAGTCTCCCCCTCCGGCGGGGGGACACAGATACGCAGTATTTT
d_call: TRBD1; clone_size: -; cdr3_length: 17; j_call: TRBJ1-1; v_call: TRBV18; cdr3_aa: CASSPRVKGARWAEAFF; cdr3_nt: TGTGCCAGCTCACCCAGGGTGAAGGGGGCGAGGTGGGCTGAAGCTTTCTTT
d_call: -; clone_size: -; cdr3_length: 12; j_call: TRBJ1-2; v_call: TRBV9; cdr3_aa: CASSVGKGYYTF; cdr3_nt: TGTGCCAGCAGCGTAGGGAAGGGGTACTACACCTTC
d_call: TRBD1; clone_size: -; cdr3_length: 19; j_call: TRBJ1-3; v_call: TRBV5-5; cdr3_aa: CASSLARGGDRGSGNTIYF; cdr3_nt: TGTGCCAGCAGCTTGGCCAGGGGGGGGGACAGGGGTTCCGGAAACACCATATATTTT
d_call: -; clone_size: -; cdr3_length: 14; j_call: TRBJ2-3; v_call: TRBV18; cdr3_aa: CASSSLLVSDTQYF; cdr3_nt: TGTGCCAGCTCATCCTTATTAGTGTCGGATACGCAGTATTTT
d_call: TRBD1; clone_size: -; cdr3_length: 14; j_call: TRBJ1-1; v_call: TRBV10-3; cdr3_aa: CATDRGGSNTEAFF; cdr3_nt: TGTGCCACAGACAGGGGGGGGAGCAACACTGAAGCTTTCTTT
d_call: -; clone_size: few; cdr3_length: 13; j_call: TRBJ1-1; v_call: TRBV6-5; cdr3_aa: CASWALANTEAFF; cdr3_nt: TGTGCCAGCTGGGCGTTGGCGAACACTGAAGCTTTCTTT
d_call: -; clone_size: -; cdr3_length: 14; j_call: TRBJ2-5; v_call: TRBV28; cdr3_aa: CASSLLRVQETQYF; cdr3_nt: TGTGCCAGCAGTTTGCTGCGGGTCCAAGAGACCCAGTACTTC
d_call: TRBD1; clone_size: -; cdr3_length: 12; j_call: TRBJ1-2; v_call: TRBV6-5; cdr3_aa: CASGTGDSGYTF; cdr3_nt: TGTGCCAGCGGGACAGGGGACTCTGGCTACACCTTC
d_call: -; clone_size: -; cdr3_length: 20; j_call: TRBJ2-1; v_call: TRBV7-6; cdr3_aa: CASSLKGGSSGYPPYNEQFF; cdr3_nt: TGTGCCAGCAGCTTAAAAGGGGGCTCTAGCGGGTACCCTCCCTACAATGAGCAGTTCTTC
d_call: -; clone_size: -; cdr3_length: 15; j_call: TRBJ1-5; v_call: TRBV10-2; cdr3_aa: CASSNGTTGNQPQHF; cdr3_nt: TGCGCCAGCAGTAATGGGACAACGGGCAATCAGCCCCAGCATTTT
d_call: TRBD2; clone_size: -; cdr3_length: 16; j_call: TRBJ2-1; v_call: TRBV6-1; cdr3_aa: CASSEPGLAGSPEQFF; cdr3_nt: TGTGCCAGCAGTGAGCCGGGACTAGCGGGGTCCCCTGAGCAGTTCTTC
d_call: TRBD1; clone_size: once; cdr3_length: 15; j_call: TRBJ2-7; v_call: TRBV14; cdr3_aa: CASSLPGQGSYEQYF; cdr3_nt: TGTGCCAGCAGCCTCCCGGGACAGGGATCCTACGAGCAGTACTTC
d_call: TRBD1; clone_size: -; cdr3_length: 15; j_call: TRBJ2-2; v_call: TRBV5-5; cdr3_aa: CASSSISRGPGELFF; cdr3_nt: TGTGCCAGCAGCTCCATCTCTAGGGGGCCCGGGGAGCTGTTTTTT
d_call: TRBD2; clone_size: -; cdr3_length: 19; j_call: TRBJ2-1; v_call: TRBV5-8; cdr3_aa: CASSLAGLTSGVSYNEQFF; cdr3_nt: TGTGCCAGCAGCTTGGCGGGATTAACTAGCGGGGTGTCGTACAATGAGCAGTTCTTC
d_call: TRBD1; clone_size: -; cdr3_length: 20; j_call: TRBJ1-3; v_call: TRBV9; cdr3_aa: CASSLTDRGTGSFSGNTIYF; cdr3_nt: TGTGCCAGCAGCCTAACGGACAGGGGTACGGGCTCCTTCTCTGGAAACACCATATATTTT
d_call: TRBD1; clone_size: -; cdr3_length: 20; j_call: TRBJ2-1; v_call: TRBV5-1; cdr3_aa: CASSLAGTGYTPVSYNEQFF; cdr3_nt: TGCGCCAGCAGCTTGGCCGGGACAGGGTATACCCCTGTATCCTACAATGAGCAGTTCTTC
d_call: TRBD2; clone_size: few; cdr3_length: 20; j_call: TRBJ2-3; v_call: TRBV7-7; cdr3_aa: CASSLGIGTKDGPYTDTQYF; cdr3_nt: TGTGCTAGCAGCTTAGGGATTGGGACTAAGGACGGTCCTTACACAGATACGCAGTATTTT
d_call: -; clone_size: once; cdr3_length: 14; j_call: TRBJ1-1; v_call: TRBV19; cdr3_aa: CASRILFRDTEAFF; cdr3_nt: TGTGCCAGTAGAATACTATTCCGGGACACTGAAGCTTTCTTT
d_call: -; clone_size: -; cdr3_length: 17; j_call: TRBJ2-4; v_call: TRBV2; cdr3_aa: CASSEWGQGEPKNIQYF; cdr3_nt: TGTGCCAGCAGTGAGTGGGGGCAGGGTGAGCCGAAAAACATTCAGTACTTC
d_call: -; clone_size: -; cdr3_length: 13; j_call: TRBJ1-2; v_call: TRBV7-9; cdr3_aa: CASSLSVGDGYTF; cdr3_nt: TGTGCCAGCAGCTTATCGGTAGGGGATGGCTACACCTTC
d_call: TRBD1; clone_size: -; cdr3_length: 15; j_call: TRBJ1-1; v_call: TRBV6-1; cdr3_aa: CASSEPSTGGTEAFF; cdr3_nt: TGTGCCAGCAGTGAACCGTCCACAGGGGGGACTGAAGCTTTCTTT
d_call: TRBD1; clone_size: -; cdr3_length: 13; j_call: TRBJ2-5; v_call: TRBV2; cdr3_aa: CATGQGGQETQYF; cdr3_nt: TGTGCCACTGGACAGGGTGGCCAAGAGACCCAGTACTTC
d_call: -; clone_size: -; cdr3_length: 15; j_call: TRBJ1-5; v_call: TRBV6-1; cdr3_aa: CASSGQGNSNQPQHF; cdr3_nt: TGTGCCAGCAGTGGGCAGGGAAATAGCAATCAGCCCCAGCATTTT
d_call: TRBD1; clone_size: -; cdr3_length: 15; j_call: TRBJ1-1; v_call: TRBV19; cdr3_aa: CASSLPTGANTEAFF; cdr3_nt: TGTGCCAGTAGTCTCCCGACAGGGGCTAACACTGAAGCTTTCTTT
d_call: TRBD1; clone_size: -; cdr3_length: 14; j_call: TRBJ2-7; v_call: TRBV5-1; cdr3_aa: CASSLSGRGREQYF; cdr3_nt: TGCGCCAGCAGCTTGAGTGGCAGGGGGCGCGAGCAGTACTTC
d_call: TRBD1; clone_size: -; cdr3_length: 12; j_call: TRBJ1-5; v_call: TRBV29-1; cdr3_aa: CSASSRQGVQHF; cdr3_nt: TGCAGCGCGTCCTCAAGACAGGGTGTCCAGCATTTT
d_call: -; clone_size: -; cdr3_length: 20; j_call: TRBJ1-4; v_call: TRBV6-1; cdr3_aa: CASSDPDRTRSNPPNEKLFF; cdr3_nt: TGTGCCAGCAGTGACCCAGACAGGACTCGGTCCAACCCGCCTAATGAAAAACTGTTTTTT
d_call: -; clone_size: once; cdr3_length: 13; j_call: TRBJ1-3; v_call: TRBV2; cdr3_aa: CASSKSSGNTIYF; cdr3_nt: TGTGCCAGCAGTAAGAGCTCTGGAAACACCATATATTTT
d_call: TRBD1; clone_size: -; cdr3_length: 14; j_call: TRBJ1-2; v_call: TRBV19; cdr3_aa: CASSIDRASYGYTF; cdr3_nt: TGTGCCAGTAGTATCGACAGGGCAAGCTATGGCTACACCTTC
d_call: TRBD1; clone_size: once; cdr3_length: 16; j_call: TRBJ1-2; v_call: TRBV4-3; cdr3_aa: CASSQDSQGEDYGYTF; cdr3_nt: TGCGCCAGCAGCCAAGATTCGCAGGGGGAAGACTATGGCTACACCTTC
d_call: -; clone_size: once; cdr3_length: 14; j_call: TRBJ1-5; v_call: TRBV25-1; cdr3_aa: CASSGQYSNQPQHF; cdr3_nt: TGTGCCAGCAGCGGACAGTATAGCAATCAGCCCCAGCATTTT
d_call: -; clone_size: -; cdr3_length: 14; j_call: TRBJ2-3; v_call: TRBV7-6; cdr3_aa: CASSEGGSGDTQYF; cdr3_nt: TGTGCCAGCAGCGAGGGAGGTTCCGGGGATACGCAGTATTTT
d_call: TRBD2; clone_size: few; cdr3_length: 19; j_call: TRBJ2-2; v_call: TRBV4-1; cdr3_aa: CASSQDRLAGGPGTGELFF; cdr3_nt: TGCGCCAGCAGCCAAGATCGGCTAGCGGGGGGGCCTGGCACCGGGGAGCTGTTTTTT
d_call: -; clone_size: -; cdr3_length: 16; j_call: TRBJ1-3; v_call: TRBV4-1; cdr3_aa: CASSQISGIPRNTIYF; cdr3_nt: TGCGCCAGCAGCCAAATTTCGGGGATACCGCGGAACACCATATATTTT
d_call: TRBD1; clone_size: -; cdr3_length: 19; j_call: TRBJ1-5; v_call: TRBV6-1; cdr3_aa: CASSEEPGQGQIGAQPQHF; cdr3_nt: TGTGCCAGCAGTGAAGAACCAGGACAGGGGCAAATTGGAGCGCAGCCCCAGCATTTT
d_call: TRBD1; clone_size: -; cdr3_length: 15; j_call: TRBJ1-1; v_call: TRBV14; cdr3_aa: CASSKGGQGNTEAFF; cdr3_nt: TGTGCCAGCAGCAAAGGGGGACAGGGAAACACTGAAGCTTTCTTT
d_call: TRBD1; clone_size: -; cdr3_length: 12; j_call: TRBJ2-3; v_call: TRBV5-1; cdr3_aa: CASSADRVTQYF; cdr3_nt: TGCGCCAGCAGCGCGGACAGGGTAACGCAGTATTTT